The 27 T cell receptor beta chains below all came from one sample that was sequenced in a study of T cell responses to AZD1222 COVID-19 vaccine. TCRdb's copy holds only in-frame clones and misses some; the assay was immunoSEQ multiplex PCR. The profile shows some 200,000 clones, about 94% of them singletons. The sequences come from peripheral blood, collected 28 days after the second dose of the MenACWY control vaccine. The receptors stem from an adult who received the MenACWY meningococcal vaccine as a control.

The chain carries TRBV5-4 and TRBJ1-2, with a weak D call TRBD1 (6 bases). Trimming left V 0 bases short and J 7 bases short, with 13 bases between. Germline-derived CDR1 and CDR2 are SGHNT and YYREEE (reference sequence). CDR3 length: 14 residues. CDR3 DNA: TGTGCCAGCAGCTTGGTACAGGGAAGTGGTGGCTACACCTTC. It yields the protein CASSLVQGSGGYTF. Together with reference TRBV5-4 and TRBJ1-2, the CDR3 gives the full variable domain: ETGVTQSPTHLIKTRGQQVTLRCSSQSGHNTVSWYQQALGQGPQFIFQYYREEENGRGNFPPRFSGLQFPNYSSELNVNALELDDSALYLCASSLVQGSGGYTFGSGTRLTVV.

The genes are TRBV19 and TRBJ2-4, with TRBD2 matching 8 bases. The CDR3 spans 14 residues. Looked up from germline, CDR1 is LNHDA and CDR2 is SQIVND (reference sequence). V trimming: 5 bases; J trimming: 8 bases; junction bases outside the gene matches: 8. The DNA of the CDR3 is TGTGCCAGTAGTCCGACCGGGACTAGGGACATTCAGTACTTC. This sequence encodes CASSPTGTRDIQYF.

The chain employs TRBV12-3 or TRBV12-4 and TRBJ1-2; a possible D gene is TRBD1 (6 bases). V dropped 4 bases and J dropped 4 bases, with 10 bases sitting between them. The CDR3 is 13 residues long. CDR3: CASSWGTSYGYTF. DNA for the CDR3: TGTGCCAGCAGTTGGGGGACAAGCTATGGCTACACCTTC.

In nucleotides, the CDR3 is TGTGCCAGCAGCTTGTCCAACAGTGGCAGAGAAGAGACCCAGTACTTC. This encodes CASSLSNSGREETQYF. This chain links TRBV7-9 with TRBJ2-5; no reliable D call. The CDR3 sequence is 16 residues long. Germline CDR1 reads SEHNR; CDR2 reads FQNEAQ (reference sequence). V was shortened by 3 bases and J by 3 bases, with 17 bases between the two germline ends.

V usage is TRBV7-2 and J usage is TRBJ1-2; D perhaps matches TRBD1 (6 bases). V was clipped by 5 bases and J by 4 bases, with 11 bases between them. This CDR3 comprises 13 residues. The germline V gene encodes CDR1 SGHTA and CDR2 FQGNSA. DNA for the CDR3: TGTGCCAGCAGCCCAGACAGGAGCTATGGCTACACCTTC. As protein: CASSPDRSYGYTF.

This clone came up once. This chain connects TRBV7-2 to TRBJ2-5; 8 nucleotides match TRBD2. The CDR3 extends over 14 amino acids. Germline assignment: CDR1 SGHTA and CDR2 FQGNSA. Trimming took 8 bases from V and 5 from J; bases not matched to a gene: 10. The CDR3 region is CASGWGSGIETQYF. CDR3 nucleotide sequence: TGTGCCAGCGGATGGGGTAGCGGGATTGAGACCCAGTACTTC.

CDR3: CSASPRDYRPYEQYF. The DNA for the CDR3 is TGCAGTGCTAGTCCCCGGGACTATAGACCCTACGAGCAGTACTTC. The V and J genes are TRBV20-1 and TRBJ2-7, with 7 bases lining up with TRBD2. The CDR3 extends over 15 amino acids. Germline V gene lookup returns CDR1 DFQATT and CDR2 SNEGSKA (reference sequence). V lost 3 bases to trimming and J lost 2 bases; unmatched junction nucleotides: 10.

The chain is built from TRBV27 and TRBJ2-7, with D possibly matching TRBD2 (6 bases). The length of the CDR3 is 14 residues. V was trimmed by 5 bases and J by 2 bases, leaving 13 bases between them. CDR1 and CDR2 (germline): MNHEY, SMNVEV (reference sequence). The CDR3 nucleotides are TGTGCCAGCAGTAAGAGCGGGCAGACCTACGAGCAGTACTTC. The encoded protein is CASSKSGQTYEQYF.

The chain carries TRBV7-3 and TRBJ2-2; D possibly corresponds to TRBD2 (5 bases). The CDR3 runs 20 residues. From germline, CDR1 is SGHTA and CDR2 FQGTGA. V gave up 0 bases and J gave up 4 bases, with 24 bases separating them. This CDR3 is CASSLTVGEKGAYLTGELFF. CDR3 nucleotides: TGTGCCAGCAGCTTAACGGTTGGGGAGAAGGGTGCCTACCTCACCGGGGAGCTGTTTTTT.

V is TRBV12-2 and J is TRBJ1-1; the table's D call of TRBD1 was not tested on the DNA. TRBV12-2 has pseudogene status. The CDR3 length is 13 residues. The CDR3 loop is CASRRGQGTEAFF. The CDR3 DNA reads TGTGCAAGTCGCCGGGGACAGGGCACTGAAGCTTTCTTT.

CDR3 region: CASSRTANTGELFF. The CDR3 bases are TGTGCCAGCAGCCGGACAGCGAACACCGGGGAGCTGTTTTTT. The chain employs TRBV3-1 (or the pseudogene TRBV3-2) and TRBJ2-2, with D possibly TRBD1 on 6 matching bases. V was trimmed by 4 bases and J by 0 bases, leaving 6 bases between them. Germline loops: CDR1 LGHDT, CDR2 YNNKEL (reference sequence). This CDR3 region has 14 residues.

This chain uses TRBV28 with TRBJ2-2; 8 bases are shared with TRBD2. Germline CDR1 is MDHEN and CDR2 is SYDVKM. The CDR3 runs 18 residues. The V gene end was trimmed by 2 bases and the J gene end by 2 bases; junction bases not matched to a gene: 10. The CDR3 nucleotides are TGTGCCAGCAGTTTACCATACGGGGGGGCCCGTAACACCGGGGAGCTGTTTTTT. It codes for CASSLPYGGARNTGELFF. The full variable domain, rest sourced from reference TRBV28 and TRBJ2-2, is DVKVTQSSRYLVKRTGEKVFLECVQDMDHENMFWYRQDPGLGLRLIYFSYDVKMKEKGDIPEGYSVSREKKERFSLILESASTNQTSMYLCASSLPYGGARNTGELFFGEGSRLTVL.

The chain joins TRBV10-3 to TRBJ2-7; D tentatively reads TRBD1 or TRBD2 (5 bases each). CDR1 is ENHRY and CDR2 is SYGVKD in the germline V gene. Trimming pared 4 bases from V and 2 bases from J, leaving 12 bases between. The CDR3 loop spans 14 amino acids. CDR3 residues: CAISGKGTTYEQYF. CDR3 sequence (DNA): TGTGCCATCAGTGGGAAGGGGACGACCTACGAGCAGTACTTC.

This chain uses TRBV2 with TRBJ2-3; D is perhaps TRBD1 or TRBD2 (6 bases each). CDR3 length: 13 residues. From germline, CDR1 is SNHLY and CDR2 FYNNEI. The V and J ends lost 8 bases and 5 bases respectively, with 14 bases between them. CDR3 bases: TGTGCCAGCCGGGGGCCTCGGGGAGATACGCAGTATTTT. This translates into CASRGPRGDTQYF.

The sample holds one count of this clone. The gene calls are TRBV9 and TRBJ2-7; D gene unclear. V was shortened by 0 bases and J by 3 bases, with 10 bases between the two germline ends. This CDR3 is built from 14 residues. Germline lookup yields CDR1 SGDLS and CDR2 YYNGEE. CDR3 loop: CASSVGGPGYEQYF. The CDR3 DNA sequence: TGTGCCAGCAGCGTAGGGGGTCCCGGCTACGAGCAGTACTTC.

This chain joins TRBV29-1 and TRBJ2-3; the D is unclear. The V end was cut by 7 bases, the J end by 2 bases, with 4 bases between. The CDR3 loop spans 10 amino acids. Germline values: CDR1 SQVTM, CDR2 ANQGSEA. The CDR3 protein is CSGLTDTQYF. In DNA, the CDR3 is TGCAGCGGACTCACAGATACGCAGTATTTT.

V and J are TRBV30 and TRBJ2-3; 10 nucleotides agree with TRBD2. The CDR3 loop spans 15 amino acids. Per the germline V gene, CDR1 is GTSNPN and CDR2 is SVGIG (reference sequence). After removal of 6 bases from V and 0 bases from J, the junction contained 6 bases not matched to a gene. CDR3 nucleotides: TGTGCCTGCACTCTAGCGGGAGTTAGCACAGATACGCAGTATTTT. Encoded protein: CACTLAGVSTDTQYF. Together with reference TRBV30 and TRBJ2-3, the CDR3 gives the full variable domain: SQTIHQWPATLVQPVGSPLSLECTVEGTSNPNLYWYRQAAGRGLQLLFYSVGIGQISSEVPQNLSASRPQDRQFILSSKKLLLSDSGFYLCACTLAGVSTDTQYFGPGTRLTVL.

This chain connects TRBV6-5 to TRBJ2-2, with unresolved D. The CDR3 consists of 13 residues. Trimming took 0 bases from V and 6 from J, leaving 5 bases between them. Germline lookup yields CDR1 MNHEY and CDR2 SVGAGI. CDR3 in amino acids: CASSYSEAGELFF. The CDR3 DNA reads as TGTGCCAGCAGTTACTCAGAGGCCGGGGAGCTGTTTTTT.

In regard to this clone: Other nucleotide sequences from this sample produce the same CDR3. The chain recombines TRBV9 with TRBJ2-7, with D perhaps TRBD2 (7 bases). V was shortened by 0 bases and J by 4 bases, with 11 bases between the two germline ends. The CDR3 loop spans 14 amino acids. Germline values: CDR1 SGDLS, CDR2 YYNGEE. Written as DNA, the CDR3 is TGTGCCAGCAGCGTAGAGGGGGGGACGTACGAGCAGTACTTC. It codes for CASSVEGGTYEQYF.

This chain uses TRBV10-3 with TRBJ1-2, with D unclear. V lost 2 bases and J 5 bases, leaving 6 bases between the germline ends. The CDR3 runs to 12 residues. Germline CDR1 reads ENHRY; CDR2 reads SYGVKD. The CDR3 spells CAISEESYGYTF. The CDR3 DNA reads as TGTGCCATCAGTGAGGAGAGTTATGGCTACACCTTC.

The genes are TRBV7-6 and TRBJ2-5; TRBD2 agrees at 7 bases. The germline V gene has CDR1 SGHVS and CDR2 FNYEAQ. The CDR3 runs 16 residues. Trimming at V came to 3 bases and at J to 1 base, leaving 8 bases not matched to a gene. As DNA, the CDR3 is TGTGCCAGCAGCTTGGGGTCCTCTAGCGGCCAAGAGACCCAGTACTTC. It encodes CASSLGSSSGQETQYF.

This chain joins TRBV5-4 and TRBJ1-3, with D tentatively TRBD1 (5 bases). Per germline, CDR1 SGHNT and CDR2 YYREEE (reference sequence). There are 16 residues in the CDR3. Trimming shortened V by 2 bases and J by 0 bases, and 12 bases separated the two germline ends. Written as DNA, the CDR3 is TGTGCCAGCAGCTTCGGGACGAGGGGCTCTGGAAACACCATATATTTT. The encoded protein is CASSFGTRGSGNTIYF.

The chain employs TRBV5-1 and TRBJ2-5; D is uncertain. The CDR3 loop spans 14 amino acids. Germline V gene lookup returns CDR1 SGHRS and CDR2 YFSETQ. Deletions cut 0 bases from V and 5 bases from J, with 11 bases between. The CDR3 bases are TGCGCCAGCAGCTTGGTCGACCTGTGGGAGACCCAGTACTTC. Translation: CASSLVDLWETQYF.

This chain connects TRBV28 to TRBJ2-3; 13 bases match TRBD2. With 10 bases clipped from V and 4 bases from J, the junction kept 8 bases outside the gene matches. CDR1 is MDHEN, CDR2 SYDVKM, per germline. The CDR3 is 15 amino acids. CDR3 DNA sequence: TGTGCCATAACTAGCGGGGGGGCTGGGGCAGATACGCAGTATTTT. It encodes CAITSGGAGADTQYF.

J is TRBJ1-1 and V is TRBV19; a weak D match, TRBD1 (5 bases). This CDR3 spans 14 amino acids. In germline, CDR1 is LNHDA, CDR2 SQIVND (reference sequence). Trimming removed 7 bases from V and 1 base from J, with 13 bases in between. CDR3 sequence: CASTDAGKNTEAFF. CDR3 in DNA: TGTGCCAGTACCGACGCAGGGAAGAACACTGAAGCTTTCTTT.

About this clone itself: The junction departs from germline at one end; a sequencing error may be responsible. The CDR3 loop is CASSPGADSPLYF. The DNA for the CDR3 is TGTGCCAGCAGCCCAGGGGCCGATTCACCTCTCTACTTT. The chain uses TRBV6-4 and TRBJ1-6; tentatively, D is TRBD1 (6 bases). Germline V gene sequence: CDR1 MRHNA, CDR2 SNTAGT. The CDR3 loop spans 13 amino acids.

CDR3 nucleotides: TGTGCCAGCAGCTATGGCGCGAACTATGGCTACACCTTC. This translates into CASSYGANYGYTF. This chain uses TRBV6-5 with TRBJ1-2, with D uncertain. The CDR3 is made up of 13 amino acids. Between the trimmed V and J ends, which lost 6 bases and 2 bases, there was a span of 10 bases. Germline values: CDR1 MNHEY, CDR2 SVGAGI.